Listed below are T cell receptor beta chains from one sample, sequenced in a study of somatic mutations in cytotoxic T cells in rheumatoid arthritis. Sequenced by immunoSEQ multiplex PCR; TCRdb stores in-frame clones only, minus some. This table has about 13,000 clones, roughly 74% appearing once. Sequenced input: CD8+ T cells sorted from blood. All receptors derive from an adult with rheumatoid arthritis. Both conserved end residues are trimmed from each CDR3. A D gene is named only where the DNA matches it firmly.

D | J | V | length | CDR3
- | TRBJ1-4 | TRBV6-5 | 14 | ASSYSIPRGNEKLF
- | TRBJ2-1 | TRBV12-5 | 12 | ASGLALGFNEQF
- | TRBJ2-1 | TRBV19 | 11 | ASSIRDYNEQF
TRBD2 | TRBJ2-5 | TRBV28 | 15 | ASSLKSRLALQETQY
- | TRBJ2-1 | TRBV27 | 11 | ASARKARNEQF
- | TRBJ1-4 | TRBV29-1 | 11 | SVDTGRDEKLF
- | TRBJ1-5 | TRBV28 | 13 | ASSSTGFGNQPQH
TRBD2 | TRBJ2-7 | TRBV6-5 | 14 | ASSSLTSGTPYEQY
TRBD2 | TRBJ2-1 | TRBV7-9 | 16 | ASSSPRLALELLAEQF
TRBD1 | TRBJ1-1 | TRBV19 | 12 | ATNYRDSSTEAF
TRBD1 | TRBJ2-4 | TRBV5-1 | 11 | ASRPGGENIQY
- | TRBJ1-2 | TRBV19 | 12 | ASSIAVQFYGYT
- | TRBJ2-7 | TRBV4-2 | 13 | ASSQEAASAYEQY
- | TRBJ1-1 | TRBV28 | 11 | ASSLGVPGWTF
TRBD2 | TRBJ2-1 | TRBV7-2 | 13 | ASSLLAGVGDEQF
- | TRBJ2-1 | TRBV25-1 | 13 | ASSESGWRSDEQF
- | TRBJ2-3 | TRBV7-3 | 14 | ASSLRPSMDTDTQY
- | TRBJ2-7 | TRBV7-9 | 11 | ASSFDGSYEQY
TRBD1 | TRBJ1-2 | TRBV27 | 13 | ASSVQGGRNYGYT
TRBD1 | TRBJ1-1 | TRBV5-4 | 11 | ASSLGGGREAF
TRBD1 | TRBJ2-6 | TRBV4-1 | 14 | ASSQDGTGGANVLT
- | TRBJ2-2 | TRBV7-9 | 12 | ASSRGQNTGELF
TRBD2 | TRBJ2-5 | TRBV4-1 | 14 | ASSQEASGRKETQY
- | TRBJ2-2 | TRBV13 | 12 | ASSSPLGSGELF
TRBD2 | TRBJ2-1 | TRBV9 | 14 | ASSGLAGGLVYEQF
- | TRBJ2-1 | TRBV16 | 13 | ASSRGREQNNEQF
- | TRBJ2-5 | TRBV5-4 | 13 | ASSSVGQVVETQY
- | TRBJ1-1 | TRBV27 | 10 | ASSRNRDEAF
- | TRBJ1-2 | TRBV9 | 14 | ASSGGGLSGDYGYT
- | TRBJ2-3 | TRBV6-4 | 12 | ASSEGGHTDTQY
- | TRBJ1-1 | TRBV9 | 11 | ASSVEGHTEAF
- | TRBJ2-7 | TRBV7-9 | 16 | ASSSNEPGTESSYEQY
- | TRBJ2-1 | TRBV27 | 13 | ASSEDTGRYNEQF
TRBD2 | TRBJ2-5 | TRBV27 | 15 | ASSYIYPSGIQETQY
TRBD1 | TRBJ2-1 | TRBV25-1 | 14 | ASSDPGQGVYNEQF
- | TRBJ2-7 | TRBV30 | 11 | AWSVGHNYEQY
- | TRBJ2-1 | TRBV5-6 | 14 | ASSLGGSLSYNEQF
- | TRBJ2-7 | TRBV5-5 | 12 | ASSLVGSSYEQY
TRBD1 | TRBJ1-1 | TRBV4-1 | 16 | ASSQDFGTGGVNTEAF
TRBD1 | TRBJ1-2 | TRBV28 | 13 | ASSFFAGTGYGYT
- | TRBJ2-7 | TRBV4-1 | 11 | ASSLWASYEQY
- | TRBJ2-3 | TRBV4-1 | 13 | ASSADGDFSDTQY
- | TRBJ2-7 | TRBV12-5 | 11 | ASGLGRAYEQY
- | TRBJ1-1 | TRBV27 | 12 | ASSPWGADTEAF
- | TRBJ1-1 | TRBV7-8 | 11 | ASSFTMNTEAF
- | TRBJ2-7 | TRBV9 | 12 | ASSGGEAPYEQY
- | TRBJ2-7 | TRBV27 | 12 | ASSLRLLSYEQY
- | TRBJ2-3 | TRBV6-1 | 13 | ASREVVAVTDTQY